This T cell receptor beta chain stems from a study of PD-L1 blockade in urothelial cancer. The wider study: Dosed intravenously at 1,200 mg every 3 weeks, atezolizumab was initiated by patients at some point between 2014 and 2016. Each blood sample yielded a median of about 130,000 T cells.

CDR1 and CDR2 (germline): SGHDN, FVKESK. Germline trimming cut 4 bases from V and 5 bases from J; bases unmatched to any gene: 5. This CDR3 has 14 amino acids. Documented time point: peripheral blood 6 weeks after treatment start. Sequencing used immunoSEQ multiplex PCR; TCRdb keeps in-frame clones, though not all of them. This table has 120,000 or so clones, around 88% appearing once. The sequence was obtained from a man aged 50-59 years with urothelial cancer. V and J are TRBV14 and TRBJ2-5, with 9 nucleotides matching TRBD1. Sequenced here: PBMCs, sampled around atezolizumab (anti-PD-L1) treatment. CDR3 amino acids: CASSRTGGWETQYF. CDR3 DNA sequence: TGTGCCAGCAGCCGCACAGGGGGCTGGGAGACCCAGTACTTC.